The T cell receptor (beta chain) described here comes from a study of T cells in Graves' hyperthyroidism and ophthalmopathy. There were TCR beta CDR3 regions amplified from RNA transcripts. First-round RT-PCR of the TCR CDR3 relied on the HTBI primer set. MiXCR was run by TCRdb on the multiplex PCR reads, yielding one entry per CDR3 protein. The table lists hundreds of thousands of distinct CDR3 sequences, 46% of them singletons, with 8.2% in the top ten. This clonotype was seen ten or more times. Its specificity is not known. Study-wide points: In the blood, most expanded thyroid clonotypes above 0.001 appeared as well. The model predicted ophthalmopathy a median approximately 6.3 months before onset.

Those with hyperthyroidism were 18 to 65 years old, newly diagnosed, and ill for under 2 months. Reasons for excluding patients were uncontrolled infection, other autoimmune disease, pregnancy or lactation. Trimming removed 5 bases at V and 4 bases at J, with 12 bases between. CDR3 length: 14 amino acids. Germline CDR1 reads SGHVS; CDR2 reads FQNEAQ. Sequences were obtained from peripheral blood or thyroid tissue (not recorded which). The V call is TRBV7-8, the J call TRBJ1-3; D not certain. This TCR was sampled from a woman aged 18-29 years with Graves' hyperthyroidism. The CDR3 bases are TGTGCCAGCAGCCCGGGAGTAGCCGGAAACACCATATATTTT. It specifies CASSPGVAGNTIYF. Filled out from reference TRBV7-8 and TRBJ1-3, the complete variable domain reads GAGVSQSPRYKVAKRGQDVALRCDPISGHVSLFWYQQALGQGPEFLTYFQNEAQLDKSGLPSDRFFAERPEGSVSTLKIQRTQQEDSAVYLCASSPGVAGNTIYFGEGSWLTVV.